What follows are 32 T cell receptor beta chains derived from one specimen sequenced in a study of T-cell memory formation after mild COVID-19. A single record per CDR3 protein comes from TCRdb applying MiXCR to the 5' RACE reads. Of hundreds of thousands of distinct CDR3 sequences in the sample, 18% were seen once. Source material: PBMCs or a T cell subset sorted from them (not recorded which). Receptors were obtained from an adult woman who had mild COVID-19 (a few samples of this study predate the infection). Cell type and time point are not known.

The J gene is TRBJ2-1, the V gene TRBV4-3; D is ambiguous. This CDR3 contains 17 residues. Germline values: CDR1 LGHNA, CDR2 YSLEER. The V and J ends lost 5 bases and 0 bases respectively, with 17 bases between them. The CDR3 sequence is CASSNKRHANSYNEQFF. The CDR3 DNA follows: TGCGCCAGCAGCAACAAGAGGCACGCTAACTCCTACAATGAGCAGTTCTTC.

The V gene is TRBV7-2, the J gene TRBJ2-1, with TRBD2 as a possible D gene (6 bases). Trimming took 5 bases from V and 4 from J, leaving 15 bases between them. The CDR3 runs 15 residues. Germline V gives CDR1 SGHTA, CDR2 FQGNSA. The CDR3 nucleotides are TGTGCCAGCAGCCAAGGGGCGGGACCGTACAATGAGCAGTTCTTC. This sequence encodes CASSQGAGPYNEQFF. The entire variable domain, with the rest obtained from reference TRBV7-2 and TRBJ2-1, is as follows: GAGVSQSPSNKVTEKGKDVELRCDPISGHTALYWYRQSLGQGLEFLIYFQGNSAPDKSGLPSDRFSAERTGGSVSTLTIQRTQQEDSAVYLCASSQGAGPYNEQFFGPGTRLTVL.

The rearrangement joins TRBV6-5 to TRBJ1-3, with no clear D. V lost 6 bases and J lost 0, with 9 bases in between. The CDR3 has 14 residues. Germline V CDR1 and CDR2: MNHEY, SVGAGI. CDR3 in DNA: TGTGCCAGCAGCCCTCAAAGCTCTGGAAACACCATATATTTT. This encodes CASSPQSSGNTIYF.

V and J are TRBV6-5 and TRBJ2-1; D is unresolved. The V gene's germline CDR1 is MNHEY and CDR2 SVGAGI. The CDR3 runs to 16 residues. V lost 2 bases and J lost 5, with 16 bases in between. This chain's CDR3 is CASSYPDGSLNNEQFF. The DNA of the CDR3 is TGTGCCAGCAGTTACCCCGACGGATCACTGAACAATGAGCAGTTCTTC.

This clonotype came up a few times. J is TRBJ2-7 and V is TRBV20-1, with D perhaps matching TRBD1 or TRBD2 (5 bases each). CDR3 length: 12 amino acids. The ends were cut back, 3 bases at V and 7 bases at J, with 13 bases in the middle. CDR1 and CDR2 (germline): DFQATT, SNEGSKA (reference sequence). CDR3 sequence reads: CSASRGEREQYF. CDR3 bases: TGCAGTGCTAGTCGAGGGGAGAGGGAGCAGTACTTC.

This clonotype was detected only a few times. This chain joins TRBV12-3 or TRBV12-4 and TRBJ1-2; TRBD1 matches at 12 bases. This CDR3 comprises 14 residues. Trimming took 6 bases from V and 8 from J; bases not matched to a gene: 7. The CDR3 DNA follows: TGTGCCAGCAGCTTGGGACAGGGGGCGCGAGGCTACACCTTC. It yields the protein CASSLGQGARGYTF.

This clonotype was seen more than once but under ten times. The rearrangement links TRBV18 to TRBJ1-1; D is unresolved. The germline CDR1 and CDR2 sequences are KGHSH and LQKENI. Trimming left V 2 bases short and J 0 bases short, with 7 bases between. The CDR3 length is 14 residues. Here the CDR3 DNA reads TGTGCCAGCTCACCAGGAGTCGTGAACACTGAAGCTTTCTTT. It yields the protein CASSPGVVNTEAFF.

This clonotype was seen more than once but under ten times. CDR3 DNA sequence: TGTGCCAGCAGCTTAGATAGCGGGGGGGCCCCGAATGAGCAGTTCTTC. As protein: CASSLDSGGAPNEQFF. The chain employs TRBV7-8 and TRBJ2-1; 11 positions agree with TRBD2. V trimming: 1 base; J trimming: 7 bases; junction bases outside the gene matches: 6. This CDR3 is 16 amino acids long. Germline CDR1 SGHVS, CDR2 FQNEAQ.

The chain couples TRBV6-1 to TRBJ2-4; D is unresolved. The CDR3 has 14 amino acids. Trimming cost V 1 base and J 9 bases, with 13 bases left between them. Germline loops: CDR1 MNHNS, CDR2 SASEGT. The CDR3 region has the DNA TGTGCCAGCAGTGAAGATTGGGGTGTGGGCATTCAGTACTTC. Translating it yields CASSEDWGVGIQYF.

The rearrangement joins TRBV9 to TRBJ2-3; D is unresolved. V was pared by 0 bases and J by 3 bases, with 8 bases between. CDR1 is SGDLS, CDR2 YYNGEE, per germline. The CDR3 is made up of 14 amino acids. The CDR3, as DNA: TGTGCCAGCAGCGTAGATCTTATTACAGATACGCAGTATTTT. Its translation is CASSVDLITDTQYF.

V and J are TRBV7-9 and TRBJ1-1; the match to TRBD1 covers 11 bases. The CDR3 covers 16 residues. Germline CDR1 and CDR2: SEHNR and FQNEAQ (reference sequence). With 3 bases clipped from V and 6 bases from J, the junction kept 9 bases outside the gene matches. In DNA form, the CDR3 reads TGTGCCAGCAGCTTTCCGGGACAGGGGGGAAAGGCTGAAGCTTTCTTT. It yields the protein CASSFPGQGGKAEAFF. Full variable domain (outside the CDR3, taken from reference TRBV7-9 and TRBJ1-1): DTGVSQNPRHKITKRGQNVTFRCDPISEHNRLYWYRQTLGQGPEFLTYFQNEAQLEKSRLLSDRFSAERPKGSFSTLEIQRTEQGDSAMYLCASSFPGQGGKAEAFFGQGTRLTVV.

This clonotype was seen a few times. V usage is TRBV4-3 and J usage is TRBJ2-2, with D tentatively TRBD1 (6 bases). The germline gives CDR1 LGHNA, CDR2 YSLEER. The CDR3 length is 15 residues. V was pared by 3 bases and J by 2 bases, with 10 bases between. The CDR3 is CASSHNRVNTGELFF. The CDR3 nucleotides read TGCGCCAGCAGCCACAACAGGGTAAACACCGGGGAGCTGTTTTTT.

The chain is built from TRBV29-1 and TRBJ2-2; 7 bases are a match to TRBD1. The CDR3 covers 14 residues. The junction had 7 bases not matched to a gene; V was cut back by 3 bases and J by 6 bases. In germline, CDR1 is SQVTM, CDR2 ANQGSEA. CDR3 in DNA: TGCAGCGTTGAGGCGAAGGGGGCCCCCGGGGAGCTGTTTTTT. Its translation: CSVEAKGAPGELFF.

V is TRBV2 and J is TRBJ2-7, with D possibly matching TRBD2 (7 bases). V was shortened by 7 bases and J by 3 bases, with 16 bases between the two germline ends. CDR3 length: 14 amino acids. CDR1 and CDR2 (germline): SNHLY, FYNNEI. The CDR3 loop is CASTRGGTIYEQYF. The CDR3 nucleotides read TGTGCCAGCACCCGAGGGGGGACTATCTACGAGCAGTACTTC.

V gene TRBV30 combines with J gene TRBJ1-5; 7 bases align to TRBD1. This CDR3 has 13 amino acids. The V gene's germline CDR1 is GTSNPN and CDR2 SVGIG (reference sequence). Losses at the gene ends were 3 bases for V and 2 bases for J; bases not matched to a gene: 1. The CDR3 nucleotides read TGTGCCTGGAGCGACAGGGGCAATCAGCCCCAGCATTTT. Residues: CAWSDRGNQPQHF.

The chain recombines TRBV5-4 with TRBJ2-7, with 10 bases identical to TRBD2. The J segment lost 5 bases and the V segment lost 0 bases, leaving 5 bases of the junction unmatched. Germline values: CDR1 SGHNT, CDR2 YYREEE (reference sequence). The CDR3 is made up of 15 amino acids. CDR3 sequence: CASSLGLAGDNEQYF. The DNA for the CDR3 is TGTGCCAGCAGCTTGGGGCTAGCGGGAGATAACGAGCAGTACTTC.

This clonotype was seen a handful of times. V and J are TRBV4-3 and TRBJ2-7; D remains ambiguous. The germline CDR1 and CDR2 sequences are LGHNA and YSLEER. The CDR3 has 16 amino acids. V shed 0 bases and J shed 6 bases, with 18 bases lying between them. The CDR3 DNA reads TGCGCCAGCAGCCAAGAGCCCCGGATGAGTAGTACCGAGCAGTACTTC. Its translation is CASSQEPRMSSTEQYF.

Many counts were recorded for this clonotype. This rearrangement joins TRBV20-1 to TRBJ2-5; TRBD2 aligns across 14 bases. V trimming: 1 base; J trimming: 7 bases; junction bases outside the gene matches: 5. This CDR3 has 15 residues. Germline lookup yields CDR1 DFQATT and CDR2 SNEGSKA (reference sequence). The CDR3 DNA is TGCAGTGCTAGAGTTGGGACTAGCGGGAGCGGGACCCAGTACTTC. Protein product: CSARVGTSGSGTQYF.

V gene TRBV18 combines with J gene TRBJ2-3, with D perhaps TRBD1 (6 bases). CDR1 and CDR2 from the germline V gene are KGHSH and LQKENI. V gave up 8 bases and J gave up 2 bases, with 11 bases separating them. CDR3 length: 13 residues. The CDR3 loop reads CASQGRSTDTQYF. As DNA, the CDR3 is TGTGCCAGCCAGGGGCGGTCCACAGATACGCAGTATTTT.

V usage is TRBV7-9 and J usage is TRBJ1-2, with TRBD1 matching over 7 bases. V lost 5 bases to trimming and J lost 4 bases; unmatched junction nucleotides: 10. Germline V lookup: CDR1 SEHNR, CDR2 FQNEAQ (reference sequence). This CDR3 spans 15 amino acids. CDR3 protein: CASSPRTGAIYGYTF. CDR3 in DNA: TGTGCCAGCAGCCCCCGGACAGGAGCCATCTATGGCTACACCTTC.

This clonotype was seen at least ten times. This rearrangement joins TRBV6-6 to TRBJ2-1, with 13 bases aligning to TRBD2. Germline CDR1 MNHNY, CDR2 SVGAGI (reference sequence). The CDR3 has 14 amino acids. With V trimmed by 6 bases and J by 12 bases, 8 bases remained unmatched. In nucleotides, the CDR3 is TGTGCCAGCAGAACTAGCGGGAGGGCCGTTTGGCAGTTCTTC. Its translation is CASRTSGRAVWQFF.

This chain uses TRBV30 with TRBJ2-2, with TRBD2 matching over 10 bases. The CDR3 is made up of 17 amino acids. After removal of 0 bases from V and 2 bases from J, the junction contained 6 bases not matched to a gene. CDR1 and CDR2 from the germline V gene are GTSNPN and SVGIG (reference sequence). DNA of the CDR3: TGTGCCTGGAGTGTACACAGGACTAGCGGCAACACCGGGGAGCTGTTTTTT. As protein: CAWSVHRTSGNTGELFF.

This clonotype occurred many times. The chain joins TRBV20-1 to TRBJ2-3; 9 bases agree with TRBD2. CDR3 size: 14 residues. The ends lost 6 bases at V and 2 bases at J; junction bases unmatched: 6. Germline assignment: CDR1 DFQATT and CDR2 SNEGSKA (reference sequence). In nucleotides, the CDR3 is TGCAGTGCAAAGACTAGCGGCTCCACAGATACGCAGTATTTT. It is translated as CSAKTSGSTDTQYF.

This chain connects TRBV6-6 to TRBJ2-7; TRBD1 matches at 7 bases. V lost 5 bases, J lost 3 bases, and 7 bases stayed unmatched. Germline loops: CDR1 MNHNY, CDR2 SVGAGI (reference sequence). CDR3 length equals 14 residues. CDR3: CASSADRAGYEQYF. CDR3 in DNA: TGTGCCAGCAGTGCCGACAGGGCGGGCTACGAGCAGTACTTC.

This clonotype has more than one count but fewer than ten. The DNA for the CDR3 is TGTGCCACCAGCAGGCGGACTAGCGGGAGCGAGCAGTACTTC. Residues: CATSRRTSGSEQYF. V is TRBV15 and J is TRBJ2-7; 13 bases align to TRBD2. Germline V gives CDR1 LNHNV, CDR2 YYDKDF (reference sequence). V shed 3 bases, J shed 6 bases, and the junction held 2 bases outside the gene matches. The CDR3 has 14 amino acids.

The genes are TRBV1 and TRBJ2-2; the DNA was not compared with TRBD2, the D call given in the table. TRBV1 represents a pseudogene. This CDR3 region has 14 residues. CDR3 nucleotide sequence: TGCACCAGCAGCCAGACTAGCCCAAGCGGGGAGCTGTTTTTT. Protein product: CTSSQTSPSGELFF.

Here the CDR3 reads CASSQRQGGTQYF. The CDR3 DNA is TGCGCCAGCAGCCAAAGACAGGGTGGGACCCAGTACTTC. The chain joins TRBV4-1 to TRBJ2-5; 7 nucleotides line up with TRBD1. Germline CDR1 reads MGHRA; CDR2 reads YSYEKL. The CDR3 is 13 residues long. V lost 2 bases and J lost 7; bases outside the gene matches: 4.

This sequence joins TRBV5-5 and TRBJ2-1; the match to TRBD2 covers 11 bases. After removal of 2 bases from V and 6 bases from J, the junction contained 4 bases not matched to a gene. CDR3 length: 15 amino acids. CDR1 and CDR2 (germline): SGHKS, YYEKEE (reference sequence). The CDR3 DNA is TGTGCCAGCAGCTTATCTAGCGGGAGGCCCAATGAGCAGTTCTTC. Translated: CASSLSSGRPNEQFF.

This clonotype was seen once. The V and J genes are TRBV6-5 and TRBJ1-2; 7 bases fit TRBD1. After removal of 0 bases from V and 6 bases from J, the junction contained 4 bases not matched to a gene. CDR3 length equals 14 residues. Germline V CDR1 and CDR2: MNHEY, SVGAGI. In DNA, the CDR3 is TGTGCCAGCAGTTACTCTCCAGGGGGGGATGGCTACACCTTC. Translating it yields CASSYSPGGDGYTF.

The table lists this clonotype with many counts. The chain joins TRBV24-1 to TRBJ2-1; the D is unclear. V gave up 1 base and J gave up 4 bases, with 4 bases separating them. From germline, CDR1 is KGHDR and CDR2 SFDVKD. This CDR3 spans 13 amino acids. CDR3 amino acids: CATSDLGYNEQFF. The DNA of the CDR3 is TGTGCCACCAGTGATTTAGGTTACAATGAGCAGTTCTTC.

This clonotype was observed a few times. This chain uses TRBV20-1 with TRBJ1-2; D ambiguous. Germline lookup yields CDR1 DFQATT and CDR2 SNEGSKA (reference sequence). The CDR3 consists of 13 residues. Trimming left V 3 bases short and J 7 bases short, with 15 bases between. The CDR3, as DNA: TGCAGTGCTAGGGGCAACACGGGGAGTGGCTACACCTTC. Translating gives CSARGNTGSGYTF.

About this clonotype: No conserved phenylalanine or tryptophan is present at the end of the CDR3, so a read error is the likely explanation. This chain uses TRBV18 with TRBJ2-4, with D unclear. Trimming removed 6 bases at V and 2 bases at J, with 11 bases between. Germline CDR1 KGHSH, CDR2 LQKENI. The CDR3 covers 14 residues. CDR3 loop: CASSLDITKNIQYL. The CDR3 DNA is TGTGCCAGCTCCCTTGATATAACCAAAAACATTCAGTACCTC.